What follows are 29 T cell receptor beta chains derived from one specimen sequenced in a study of T cells in localized non-small cell lung cancer. Here immunoSEQ multiplex PCR was the method, and the copy in TCRdb shows in-frame clones only, minus some. This sample yields around 53,000 clones, of which about three quarters are seen a single time; around 4% belongs to the top ten. Sample: PBMCs, taken before any cancer treatment. The source of these receptors is a woman aged 35 to 75 with stage II lung adenocarcinoma.

As to this clone: A read error may account for a junction end that differs from germline. CDR3 in amino acids: CASSLAYSGGLETQYF. The CDR3 nucleotides read TGTGCTAGCAGCTTAGCGTATTCAGGGGGCCTCGAGACCCAGTACTTC. This chain links TRBV7-7 with TRBJ2-5; 8 bases line up with TRBD1. This CDR3 contains 16 residues. Germline-derived CDR1 and CDR2 are SSHAT and FNYEAQ (reference sequence).

This rearrangement joins TRBV19 to TRBJ1-5, with D perhaps matching TRBD1 (5 bases). This CDR3 has 15 residues. With 6 bases removed from V and 0 bases from J, the gap between germline ends came to 12 bases. Germline V gene sequence: CDR1 LNHDA, CDR2 SQIVND (reference sequence). The CDR3, as DNA: TGTGCCAGTAGGGTCCGACAGTATAGCAATCAGCCCCAGCATTTT. Translation gives CASRVRQYSNQPQHF.

The CDR3: CASSIRSLTGHTIYF. The CDR3, as DNA: TGTGCCAGTAGTATTAGGAGCCTTACGGGACACACCATATATTTT. V gene TRBV19 combines with J gene TRBJ1-3; the D gene is possibly TRBD1 (5 bases). Germline values: CDR1 LNHDA, CDR2 SQIVND (reference sequence). Deletions cut 3 bases from V and 8 bases from J, with 17 bases between. The CDR3 length is 15 residues.

This clone was seen only once. At one boundary the junction diverges from the germline segment, which might be a read error. The genes are TRBV6-5 and TRBJ2-7; 9 nucleotides align to TRBD2. Germline-derived CDR1 and CDR2 are MNHEY and SVGAGI. This CDR3 region has 13 residues. CDR3 nucleotide sequence: TGTGCCAGCAGTTACCCGCCCGGACTAGCGCGTGACTTC. Amino acids: CASSYPPGLARDF.

This rearrangement joins TRBV30 to TRBJ1-3; D is perhaps TRBD1 (5 bases). The CDR3 has 11 amino acids. Germline loops: CDR1 GTSNPN, CDR2 SVGIG (reference sequence). V gave up 3 bases and J gave up 6 bases, with 6 bases separating them. The CDR3: CAWSRENTIYF. CDR3 nucleotide sequence: TGTGCCTGGAGCAGGGAAAACACCATATATTTT.

The V call is TRBV19, the J call TRBJ1-1; D gene ambiguous. V dropped 6 bases and J dropped 3 bases, with 11 bases sitting between them. Germline CDR1 LNHDA, CDR2 SQIVND (reference sequence). The CDR3 extends over 13 amino acids. The CDR3: CASRERADTEAFF. DNA for the CDR3: TGTGCCAGTAGGGAGAGAGCCGACACTGAAGCTTTCTTT. The full variable domain, rest sourced from reference TRBV19 and TRBJ1-1, is DGGITQSPKYLFRKEGQNVTLSCEQNLNHDAMYWYRQDPGQGLRLIYYSQIVNDFQKGDIAEGYSVSREKKESFPLTVTSAQKNPTAFYLCASRERADTEAFFGQGTRLTVV.

The table lists this clone with a few counts. J is TRBJ1-5 and V is TRBV29-1; 12 bases are shared with TRBD1. Germline CDR1 SQVTM, CDR2 ANQGSEA. The ends lost 6 bases at V and 11 bases at J; junction bases unmatched: 11. This CDR3 is 14 amino acids long. CDR3 sequence: CSVGTGGAGGSQHF. In DNA form, the CDR3 reads TGCAGCGTAGGGACAGGGGGCGCCGGGGGGTCCCAGCATTTT. Filled out from reference TRBV29-1 and TRBJ1-5, the complete variable domain reads SAVISQKPSRDICQRGTSLTIQCQVDSQVTMMFWYRQQPGQSLTLIATANQGSEATYESGFVIDKFPISRPNLTFSTLTVSNMSPEDSSIYLCSVGTGGAGGSQHFGDGTRLSIL.

A few counts support this clone. The chain employs TRBV6-5 and TRBJ1-2; D uncertain. There are 13 residues in the CDR3. The germline V gene encodes CDR1 MNHEY and CDR2 SVGAGI. Trimming cost V 6 bases and J 4 bases, with 12 bases left between them. The CDR3 is CASREPGSYGYTF. The DNA for the CDR3 is TGTGCCAGCAGGGAACCCGGCTCCTATGGCTACACCTTC.

The rearrangement joins TRBV4-1 to TRBJ2-3; D is possibly TRBD2 (6 bases). V lost 0 bases, J lost 6 bases, and 13 bases lay in between. There are 15 residues in the CDR3. CDR1 is MGHRA and CDR2 is YSYEKL in the germline V gene. The CDR3 region has the DNA TGCGCCAGCAGCCAAGAGGGGGAGGCCGTGGATACGCAGTATTTT. As protein: CASSQEGEAVDTQYF.

The J gene is TRBJ2-7, the V gene TRBV11-3; possibly TRBD1 or TRBD2 for D (5 bases each). This CDR3 has 13 residues. With 5 bases removed from V and 2 bases from J, the gap between germline ends came to 10 bases. The V gene's germline CDR1 is SGHNT and CDR2 YENEEA. The CDR3 loop is CASSRDPAYEQYF. CDR3 coding DNA: TGTGCCAGCAGCCGGGACCCGGCCTACGAGCAGTACTTC. The full variable domain, in which reference TRBV11-3 and TRBJ2-7 provide the parts outside the CDR3, is EAGVVQSPRYKIIEKKQPVAFWCNPISGHNTLYWYLQNLGQGPELLIRYENEEAVDDSQLPKDRFSAERLKGVDSTLKIQPAELGDSAVYLCASSRDPAYEQYFGPGTRLTVT.

The rearrangement links TRBV28 to TRBJ1-5; D call uncertain. V was shortened by 10 bases and J by 4 bases, with 17 bases between the two germline ends. Germline CDR1 is MDHEN and CDR2 is SYDVKM. This CDR3 is built from 14 residues. CDR3 loop: CATFSRLWNQPQHF. In nucleotides, the CDR3 is TGTGCCACCTTTTCTCGACTCTGGAATCAGCCCCAGCATTTT.

The chain employs TRBV2 and TRBJ1-2, with 10 bases that match TRBD1. The CDR3 length is 14 residues. V lost 6 bases, J lost 6 bases, and 7 bases stayed unmatched. Germline CDR1 is SNHLY and CDR2 is FYNNEI. CDR3 residues: CASSFGGQGDGYTF. The CDR3 nucleotides are TGTGCCAGCAGCTTCGGCGGACAGGGGGATGGCTACACCTTC.

This chain connects TRBV7-9 to TRBJ2-5, with D tentatively TRBD1 or TRBD2 (6 bases each). The V end lost 4 bases, the J end lost 2 bases, and 11 bases lay between the germline ends. Per the germline V gene, CDR1 is SEHNR and CDR2 is FQNEAQ (reference sequence). The CDR3 is made up of 14 amino acids. The CDR3, as DNA: TGTGCCAGCAGCTCGGTAGGGGGGCAAGAGACCCAGTACTTC. Translated: CASSSVGGQETQYF. The complete variable domain, with remaining parts taken from reference TRBV7-9 and TRBJ2-5, reads DTGVSQNPRHKITKRGQNVTFRCDPISEHNRLYWYRQTLGQGPEFLTYFQNEAQLEKSRLLSDRFSAERPKGSFSTLEIQRTEQGDSAMYLCASSSVGGQETQYFGPGTRLLVL.

This chain uses TRBV19 with TRBJ1-4, with a possible D match to TRBD1 (6 bases). Trimming cost V 3 bases and J 3 bases, with 14 bases left between them. CDR1 LNHDA and CDR2 SQIVND come from the germline V gene (reference sequence). The CDR3 sequence is 16 residues long. The CDR3 nucleotides are TGTGCCAGTAGTATGCGCCAGGGGATGGCTAATGAAAAACTGTTTTTT. It yields the protein CASSMRQGMANEKLFF.

The chain links TRBV29-1 to TRBJ2-1; TRBD1 or TRBD2 may be the D gene (5 bases each). V was clipped by 3 bases and J by 8 bases, with 8 bases between them. CDR1 is SQVTM, CDR2 ANQGSEA, per germline. This CDR3 region has 11 residues. CDR3 bases: TGCAGCGTTGAGTTGGGGGATGAGCAGTTCTTC. It is translated as CSVELGDEQFF.

This sequence joins TRBV28 and TRBJ2-7; D gene uncertain. The ends were cut back, 4 bases at V and 3 bases at J, with 10 bases in the middle. The CDR3 consists of 13 residues. From germline, CDR1 is MDHEN and CDR2 SYDVKM. CDR3 loop: CASSSGEFYEQYF. CDR3 coding DNA: TGTGCCAGCAGTTCTGGGGAATTCTACGAGCAGTACTTC. The whole variable domain, remainder taken from reference TRBV28 and TRBJ2-7, is DVKVTQSSRYLVKRTGEKVFLECVQDMDHENMFWYRQDPGLGLRLIYFSYDVKMKEKGDIPEGYSVSREKKERFSLILESASTNQTSMYLCASSSGEFYEQYFGPGTRLTVT.

The J gene is TRBJ1-6, the V gene TRBV6-5; D is unresolved. V was cut by 6 bases and J by 9 bases, with 15 bases left in between. Germline-derived CDR1 and CDR2 are MNHEY and SVGAGI. The CDR3 totals 14 residues. Here the CDR3 DNA reads TGTGCCAGCAGCAACACGGGGATTAGTTCACCCCTCCACTTT. Translating it yields CASSNTGISSPLHF.

The genes are TRBV2 and TRBJ1-1; D gene ambiguous. Trimming cost V 6 bases and J 5 bases, with 10 bases left between them. The CDR3 runs 12 residues. The germline V gene has CDR1 SNHLY and CDR2 FYNNEI. CDR3 sequence: CASSNYPTEAFF. In nucleotides, the CDR3 is TGTGCCAGCAGCAATTACCCAACTGAAGCTTTCTTT.

The chain joins TRBV5-4 to TRBJ2-5; D possibly corresponds to TRBD1 (5 bases). CDR1 SGHNT and CDR2 YYREEE come from the germline V gene (reference sequence). V shed 1 base and J shed 5 bases, with 6 bases lying between them. This CDR3 is built from 12 residues. CDR3 loop: CASSLKGETQYF. CDR3 coding DNA: TGTGCCAGCAGCTTGAAGGGGGAGACCCAGTACTTC.

The CDR3 nucleotides are TGCGCCAGCAGCTCCGGGACAGGGCGGGCTAGGGTAGATACGCAGTATTTT. Its translation is CASSSGTGRARVDTQYF. The chain couples TRBV5-1 to TRBJ2-3, with 9 bases matching TRBD1. Germline V gene data show CDR1 as SGHRS and CDR2 as YFSETQ. CDR3 length equals 17 residues. J was trimmed by 5 bases and V by 3 bases; bases with no gene match: 13.

This clone came up once. The rearrangement links TRBV6-5 to TRBJ2-3; a weak D match, TRBD2 (6 bases). The V end was cut by 8 bases, the J end by 3 bases, with 15 bases between. The CDR3 length is 14 residues. CDR1 and CDR2 from the germline V gene are MNHEY and SVGAGI. DNA for the CDR3: TGTGCCAGCGCCCCGCGGGGAGGTACAGATACGCAGTATTTT. Protein: CASAPRGGTDTQYF.

This clone was recorded a few times. The J gene is TRBJ1-2, the V gene TRBV28, with 10 bases identical to TRBD1. From germline, CDR1 is MDHEN and CDR2 SYDVKM. There are 17 residues in the CDR3. V shed 3 bases, J shed 3 bases, and the junction held 10 bases outside the gene matches. This CDR3 is CASSFPWTGGLDYGYTF. CDR3 DNA: TGTGCCAGCAGTTTCCCTTGGACAGGGGGACTAGACTATGGCTACACCTTC.

The genes are TRBV4-2 and TRBJ2-5; maybe TRBD1 (7 bases). V lost 0 bases, J lost 2 bases, and 10 bases lay in between. Germline assignment: CDR1 LGHNA and CDR2 YNFKEQ. The CDR3 contains 15 residues. The chain's CDR3 is CASSQDRGTQETQYF. CDR3 bases: TGTGCCAGCAGCCAAGACAGGGGGACTCAAGAGACCCAGTACTTC.

The chain has TRBV11-2 and TRBJ2-3; D may be TRBD1 (8 bases). V was cut by 0 bases and J by 3 bases, with 16 bases left in between. The germline V gene encodes CDR1 SGHAT and CDR2 FQNNGV. The CDR3 runs 17 residues. The CDR3 reads CASSLEGTGGGTDTQYF. DNA for the CDR3: TGTGCCAGCAGCTTAGAGGGAACAGGGGGGGGGACAGATACGCAGTATTTT.

This chain joins TRBV6-1 and TRBJ2-7, with D hard to call. This CDR3 region has 13 residues. V was cut by 7 bases and J by 3 bases, with 13 bases left in between. Per germline, CDR1 MNHNS and CDR2 SASEGT. For the CDR3, the DNA is TGTGCCAGCACGGTCAGCCTTAACTACGAGCAGTACTTC. Its protein is CASTVSLNYEQYF.

The chain is built from TRBV19 and TRBJ1-3, with no clear D. CDR1 and CDR2 (germline): LNHDA, SQIVND (reference sequence). Trimming pared 5 bases from V and 0 bases from J, leaving 2 bases between. This CDR3 spans 12 amino acids. The CDR3 sequence is CASSLSGNTIYF. In DNA, the CDR3 is TGTGCCAGTAGTCTCTCTGGAAACACCATATATTTT.

This sequence joins TRBV7-8 and TRBJ1-3; D remains unclear. Germline values: CDR1 SGHVS, CDR2 FQNEAQ. V was clipped by 0 bases and J by 0 bases, with 6 bases between them. CDR3 size: 15 residues. CDR3 coding DNA: TGTGCCAGCAGCTTAGCGGCAGACTCTGGAAACACCATATATTTT. This translates into CASSLAADSGNTIYF.

DNA for the CDR3: TGTGCCAGCAGTGGACTAGCGGGGGCCTTCACAGATACGCAGTATTTT. Its protein product is CASSGLAGAFTDTQYF. V gene TRBV25-1 combines with J gene TRBJ2-3; 12 nucleotides line up with TRBD2. CDR3 length: 16 amino acids. CDR1 and CDR2 (germline): MGHDK, SYGVNS. The trim removed 4 bases at V and 2 bases at J, leaving 4 bases unmatched.

This clone was counted only a few times. This sequence joins TRBV6-1 and TRBJ1-1, with TRBD1 matching 11 bases. Germline trimming cut 3 bases from V and 3 bases from J; bases unmatched to any gene: 6. The CDR3 contains 16 residues. CDR1 and CDR2 from the germline V gene are MNHNS and SASEGT. DNA of the CDR3: TGTGCCAGCAGTGACGGGACAGGGGGGTTGCACACTGAAGCTTTCTTT. Its translation is CASSDGTGGLHTEAFF.